These T cell receptor beta chains were read from a single sample in a study of T cells in Graves' hyperthyroidism and ophthalmopathy. Via MiXCR, TCRdb re-called the multiplex PCR reads, giving one row per CDR3 protein. Of roughly 280,000 distinct CDR3 sequences listed, about a sixth are singletons. Sequencing used blood. These receptors came from a woman aged 60-70 years with Graves' ophthalmopathy. Both conserved end residues are part of each CDR3. The D gene is left open where the match is weak. Expanded clones are given a class, and other clones once, few, many or no size at all.

>TRBJ2-1|few|TRBD2|TRBV19
CASSLSGGAGEQFF
TGTGCCAGTAGTCTTAGCGGGGGGGCGGGTGAGCAGTTCTTC
>TRBJ2-7|NA|NA|TRBV7-2
CASNRATSYEQYF
TGTGCCAGCAACAGGGCTACCTCCTACGAGCAGTACTTC
>TRBJ1-4|many|TRBD1|TRBV7-9
CASSQRQGNEKLFF
TGTGCCAGCAGCCAGAGACAGGGGAATGAAAAACTGTTTTTT
>TRBJ1-1|many|NA|TRBV11-3
CASSWEQNTEAFF
TGTGCCAGCAGCTGGGAGCAGAACACTGAAGCTTTCTTT
>TRBJ1-2|NA|NA|TRBV6-2/TRBV6-3
CASSPSEVFYGYTF
TGCGCCAGCAGCCCTAGCGAGGTCTTCTATGGCTACACCTTC
>TRBJ1-5|many|NA|TRBV20-1
CSARPREGRRSNQPQHF
TGCAGTGCTAGACCGAGGGAGGGGAGGAGGAGCAATCAGCCCCAGCATTTT
>TRBJ2-1|few|NA|TRBV3-1
CASSPRPTSVLDNEQFF
TGTGCCAGCAGCCCCCGACCAACTAGTGTCCTCGACAATGAGCAGTTCTTC
>TRBJ2-5|NA|NA|TRBV5-1
CASRVMDLQETQYF
TGCGCCAGCAGGGTGATGGACCTCCAAGAGACCCAGTACTTC
>TRBJ2-7|many|NA|TRBV18
CASSSIGLSLTYEQYF
TGTGCCAGCTCATCAATCGGCCTTTCCCTTACCTACGAGCAGTACTTC
>TRBJ1-2|few|NA|TRBV12-3/TRBV12-4
CASSELGRAEGGYTF
TGTGCCAGCAGCGAATTGGGACGGGCCGAAGGTGGCTACACCTTC
>TRBJ2-1|few|NA|TRBV27
CASSHTAKLRYNEQFF
TGTGCCAGCAGTCACACCGCCAAATTACGCTACAATGAGCAGTTCTTC
>TRBJ2-1|few|NA|TRBV12-3/TRBV12-4
CASSPVNFYNEQFF
TGTGCCAGCAGCCCAGTGAATTTCTACAATGAGCAGTTCTTC
>TRBJ1-4|few|NA|TRBV20-1
CSASLGTNEKLFF
TGCAGTGCTAGTCTGGGGACTAATGAAAAACTGTTTTTT
>TRBJ1-1|few|TRBD1|TRBV20-1
CSARDRTGETEAFF
TGCAGTGCTAGAGATAGGACAGGGGAAACTGAAGCTTTCTTT
>TRBJ1-1|NA|NA|TRBV30
CAWIDKRGHPRGAFF
TGTGCCTGGATCGACAAAAGGGGACACCCCCGGGGAGCTTTCTTT
>TRBJ1-6|many|TRBD1|TRBV28
CASSLTGTGYSPLHF
TGTGCCAGCAGTTTAACGGGGACAGGGTATTCACCCCTCCACTTT
>TRBJ1-6|many|TRBD1|TRBV7-2
CASSSGQGGNSPLHF
TGTGCCAGCAGCTCCGGACAGGGCGGAAATTCACCCCTCCACTTT
>TRBJ2-7|many|NA|TRBV7-6
CASSQIGGDYEQYF
TGTGCCAGCAGCCAAATCGGCGGGGACTACGAGCAGTACTTC
>TRBJ1-2|NA|TRBD1|TRBV4-3
CASSQQGQGGIYGYTF
TGCGCCAGCAGCCAGCAAGGACAGGGGGGTATCTATGGCTACACCTTC
>TRBJ2-3|few|TRBD2|TRBV3-1
CASSHEGLARTDTQYF
TGTGCCAGCAGCCACGAGGGACTAGCGCGCACAGATACGCAGTATTTT